Listed here are 16 T cell receptor beta chains from one sample, sequenced in a study of OX40 agonist ivuxolimab in advanced cancers. Library preparation employed the immunoSEQ multiplex PCR assay. The table comes from immuneACCESS by way of TCRdb, which keeps in-frame sequences with V and J called. Part of the clones is missing from these tables; in studies checked, under half for an unresolved V gene and the rest for unknown reasons. Across this sample there are 70,000 to 90,000 clones, with around 86% seen only once. The top ten hold 8% of the sample. The starting material was CD4+ or CD8+ T cells sorted from blood, obtained in a trial of the OX40 agonist ivuxolimab. These TCRs come from an adult with an advanced solid tumor such as melanoma, head and neck, liver or kidney cancer.

This chain joins TRBV7-2 and TRBJ2-7, with D tentatively TRBD1 (5 bases). Trimming took off 0 bases at V and 2 bases at J, with 11 bases between the two ends. Germline values: CDR1 SGHTA, CDR2 FQGNSA. The CDR3 covers 15 residues. In DNA, the CDR3 is TGTGCCAGCAGCTTAGCGGGGCCCCAAGCCTACGAGCAGTACTTC. It codes for CASSLAGPQAYEQYF.

This clone showed up just once. CDR3 sequence: CASRLLTGGDSPLHF. CDR3 DNA: TGCGCCAGCAGGCTATTAACAGGGGGTGATTCACCCCTCCACTTT. The chain joins TRBV5-1 to TRBJ1-6; 8 bases are a match to TRBD1. CDR1 and CDR2 (germline): SGHRS, YFSETQ. V lost 5 bases to trimming and J lost 8 bases; unmatched junction nucleotides: 9. The CDR3 has 15 residues.

The V gene is TRBV5-5, the J gene TRBJ2-7, with unresolved D. V dropped 4 bases and J dropped 0 bases, with 8 bases sitting between them. The CDR3 totals 13 residues. Germline CDR1 reads SGHKS; CDR2 reads YYEKEE (reference sequence). In nucleotides, the CDR3 is TGTGCCAGCAGCAGGGTCGGCTCCTACGAGCAGTACTTC. Its translation is CASSRVGSYEQYF.

The chain carries TRBV21-1 and TRBJ2-7. TRBV21-1 constitutes a pseudogene. The CDR3 consists of 17 residues. DNA for the CDR3: TGTGCCAGCAGCAAATTTGCAGGGAGAGGTGGGTCCTACGAGCAGTACTTC. Protein sequence: CASSKFAGRGGSYEQYF.

This clone occurred once. This chain uses TRBV28 with TRBJ1-5; D remains ambiguous. The CDR3 runs 13 residues. Germline assignment: CDR1 MDHEN and CDR2 SYDVKM. V lost 10 bases and J 6 bases, leaving 16 bases between the germline ends. The CDR3 DNA reads as TGTGCCACCAAGCTTGAAGGGATTCAGCCCCAGCATTTT. Translating gives CATKLEGIQPQHF.

This rearrangement joins TRBV27 to TRBJ2-7; D uncertain. This CDR3 has 11 residues. Germline V gene data show CDR1 as MNHEY and CDR2 as SMNVEV (reference sequence). V gave up 8 bases and J gave up 3 bases, with 8 bases separating them. CDR3 coding DNA: TGTGCCAGCCGCTCTTTCTACGAGCAGTACTTC. Translation: CASRSFYEQYF.

This chain uses TRBV9 with TRBJ2-7; 11 positions agree with TRBD2. V lost 4 bases to trimming and J lost 3 bases; unmatched junction nucleotides: 3. The CDR3 spans 14 residues. Germline lookup yields CDR1 SGDLS and CDR2 YYNGEE. CDR3 sequence: CASSRLAGRYEQYF. The CDR3 coding sequence is TGTGCCAGCAGCCGACTAGCGGGGCGCTACGAGCAGTACTTC.

The count of this clone is one. The chain carries TRBV5-1 and TRBJ2-1; TRBD1 matches 12 bases. The germline V gene encodes CDR1 SGHRS and CDR2 YFSETQ. The junction had 7 bases not matched to a gene; V was cut back by 6 bases and J by 6 bases. CDR3 length equals 15 residues. The chain's CDR3 is CASNRQGQGANEQFF. CDR3 coding DNA: TGCGCCAGCAATAGGCAGGGACAGGGGGCCAATGAGCAGTTCTTC.

This clone was seen a few times. The chain links TRBV9 to TRBJ2-7; 9 bases match TRBD1. CDR1 and CDR2 from the germline V gene are SGDLS and YYNGEE. After removal of 8 bases from V and 3 bases from J, the junction contained 9 bases not matched to a gene. The CDR3 is 14 amino acids. The CDR3, as DNA: TGTGCCAGGTACCGGGGACAGGGAGACTACGAGCAGTACTTC. It is translated as CARYRGQGDYEQYF.

This chain uses TRBV28 with TRBJ1-2; the D is unclear. From germline, CDR1 is MDHEN and CDR2 SYDVKM. This CDR3 contains 11 residues. The V and J ends lost 9 bases and 4 bases respectively, with 9 bases between them. CDR3 DNA sequence: TGTGCCAGTGGCGTGGGCTATGGCTACACCTTC. This encodes CASGVGYGYTF.

The chain has TRBV19 and TRBJ1-5; no definite D call. Germline V gives CDR1 LNHDA, CDR2 SQIVND (reference sequence). CDR3 length: 15 residues. The ends were cut back, 3 bases at V and 0 bases at J, with 9 bases in the middle. The CDR3 is CASSIERNSNQPQHF. In DNA, the CDR3 is TGTGCCAGTAGTATCGAAAGAAATAGCAATCAGCCCCAGCATTTT.

Only a few counts were recorded for this clone. The chain couples TRBV7-9 to TRBJ1-6; D gene ambiguous. The CDR3 sequence is 15 residues long. V lost 1 base to trimming and J lost 5 bases, with 9 bases between them. Germline CDR1 and CDR2: SEHNR and FQNEAQ (reference sequence). CDR3 amino acids: CASSLGPADNSPLHF. The DNA of the CDR3 is TGTGCCAGCAGCTTAGGTCCAGCCGATAATTCACCCCTCCACTTT.

The chain carries TRBV5-4 and TRBJ2-2; 8 bases match TRBD2. J was trimmed by 6 bases and V by 3 bases; bases with no gene match: 13. CDR1 SGHNT and CDR2 YYREEE come from the germline V gene (reference sequence). The CDR3 length is 17 residues. The CDR3 loop is CASSSFRVLAGSGELFF. CDR3 bases: TGTGCCAGCAGCTCGTTTCGGGTCCTAGCGGGTTCCGGGGAGCTGTTTTTT.

The chain uses TRBV6-5 and TRBJ2-3; D might be TRBD2 (5 bases). This CDR3 has 14 residues. V lost 0 bases to trimming and J lost 4 bases, with 8 bases between them. The V gene's germline CDR1 is MNHEY and CDR2 SVGAGI. The CDR3 DNA is TGTGCCAGCAGTTACTCGAGGGTATCAGATACGCAGTATTTT. Protein: CASSYSRVSDTQYF.

The CDR3 coding sequence is TGTGCCAGTAGTATCACTAGCGGTTCTCAAGAGACCCAGTACTTC. This sequence encodes CASSITSGSQETQYF. The chain uses TRBV19 and TRBJ2-5, with 8 bases lining up with TRBD2. Trimming cost V 3 bases and J 2 bases; bases outside gene matches: 5. CDR1 and CDR2 from the germline V gene are LNHDA and SQIVND (reference sequence). This CDR3 has 15 amino acids.

This clone has more than one count but fewer than ten. The rearrangement joins TRBV30 to TRBJ1-6; D unclear. Trimming removed 0 bases from V and 5 bases from J, with 8 bases in between. This CDR3 is 14 amino acids long. Germline CDR1 GTSNPN, CDR2 SVGIG (reference sequence). The CDR3 here is CAWSVTVDNSPLHF. CDR3 bases: TGTGCCTGGAGTGTGACGGTAGATAATTCACCCCTCCACTTT.